This T cell receptor beta chain was observed in a study of T cells in women clearing cervical HPV infection. About the research overall: Donors had HPV16-related CIN3 or worse; 2 had invasive cancer.

All participants had a single incident cervical HPV16 infection, and prevalent HPV16 infections were excluded. TCRdb's table, derived via immunoSEQ multiplex PCR, lists solely in-frame clones and lacks some. The repertoire shows roughly 22,000 clones; the top ten hold 3.3%. Remarks on this clone: The read comes to an end 3 residues before the CDR3 does, leaving the germline J gene to fill in the end.

Germline V gives CDR1 LNHDA, CDR2 SQIVND (reference sequence). The ends lost 1 base at V and 4 bases at J; junction bases unmatched: 5. This CDR3 has 16 residues. The V call is TRBV19, the J call TRBJ2-3, with 10 bases identical to TRBD1. What was sequenced was blood buffy coat. The TCR was taken from a woman aged 18 to 75 with a cervical HPV16 infection that either progressed to CIN3+ or cleared (not recorded which). Partial CDR3 DNA: TGTGCCAGTAGTATAGGGGACAGGGGACGTGCAGATACG. It is translated as CASSIGDRGRADT. The whole CDR3 sequence is CASSIGDRGRADTQYF.